The 20 T cell receptor beta chains below come from one sample, sequenced in a study of T cells after yellow fever vaccination. Using its own MiXCR run on the 5' RACE reads, TCRdb lists one record per CDR3 protein. The table includes more than 200,000 distinct CDR3 sequences, roughly 4% detected once. The sequencing here drew on PBMCs, taken 15 days after the yellow fever booster vaccination. Every receptor here comes from a man aged 18 to 30 who received the YFV17D yellow fever vaccine.

The sample holds a few counts of this clonotype. This rearrangement joins TRBV5-5 to TRBJ1-2, with 10 bases lining up with TRBD1. With V trimmed by 4 bases and J by 7 bases, 10 bases remained unmatched. Looked up from germline, CDR1 is SGHKS and CDR2 is YYEKEE (reference sequence). The CDR3 runs 15 residues. The CDR3 bases are TGTGCCAGCAGCATCTTTCGACAGGGGGCCGGTGGCTACACCTTC. It codes for CASSIFRQGAGGYTF.

The table lists this clonotype with many counts. The chain combines TRBV13 with TRBJ2-3; D gene uncertain. There are 12 residues in the CDR3. The germline gives CDR1 PRHDT, CDR2 FYEKMQ (reference sequence). V lost 5 bases and J lost 4, with 7 bases in between. CDR3 loop: CASSNSPDTQYF. The CDR3 DNA is TGTGCCAGCAGCAATAGTCCAGATACGCAGTATTTT.

This clonotype showed up many times. A junction boundary mismatches the germline segment, possibly from a read error. This chain connects TRBV20-1 to TRBJ1-1; no clear D. The germline V gene has CDR1 DFQATT and CDR2 SNEGSKA (reference sequence). The CDR3 loop spans 12 amino acids. Here the CDR3 reads CSARAARDEAFF. CDR3 nucleotides: TGCAGTGCGAGAGCCGCGAGGGATGAAGCTTTCTTT.

This clonotype occurred many times. This CDR3 reads CASSPTGGGVYNEQFF. CDR3 bases: TGTGCCAGCAGTCCCACGGGGGGGGGAGTATACAATGAGCAGTTCTTC. The V gene is TRBV6-5, the J gene TRBJ2-1; TRBD2 agrees at 8 bases. The CDR3 contains 16 residues. CDR1 and CDR2 (germline): MNHEY, SVGAGI. After removal of 5 bases from V and 4 bases from J, the junction contained 10 bases not matched to a gene.

There are many counts of this clonotype. The chain joins TRBV12-3 or TRBV12-4 to TRBJ1-5, with D hard to call. CDR3 length equals 15 residues. V dropped 6 bases and J dropped 5 bases, with 17 bases sitting between them. The CDR3: CASSPSGKKHQPQHF. The CDR3 DNA is TGTGCCAGCAGCCCCTCGGGGAAAAAGCATCAGCCCCAGCATTTT.

This clonotype was found many times. CDR3 coding DNA: TGTGCCAGCAGCTTAATGTCCTACGGTGACTATGGCTACACCTTC. Protein sequence: CASSLMSYGDYGYTF. The rearrangement links TRBV7-2 to TRBJ1-2; no reliable D call. The CDR3 loop spans 15 amino acids. V was cut by 2 bases and J by 3 bases, with 13 bases left in between. Germline CDR1 is SGHTA and CDR2 is FQGNSA.

This clonotype was observed many times. The gene calls are TRBV12-3 or TRBV12-4 and TRBJ2-3; 7 bases fit TRBD2. V dropped 8 bases and J dropped 4; count of bases not matched to a gene: 9. The CDR3 has 14 residues. CDR3 nucleotide sequence: TGTGCCAGCCTCGTGGGGGGGAGCCCAGATACGCAGTATTTT. Protein product: CASLVGGSPDTQYF.

This clonotype was recorded at least ten times. J is TRBJ2-3 and V is TRBV27; no definite D call. Germline V gene lookup returns CDR1 MNHEY and CDR2 SMNVEV (reference sequence). V lost 2 bases, J lost 6 bases, and 12 bases lay in between. The CDR3 loop spans 14 amino acids. Here the CDR3 DNA reads TGTGCCAGCAGTTTAGTGGCAGACGGGGATACGCAGTATTTT. Translating gives CASSLVADGDTQYF.

This clonotype was found many times. V usage is TRBV6-5 and J usage is TRBJ1-4; 7 nucleotides line up with TRBD1. The CDR3 is made up of 15 amino acids. V lost 2 bases to trimming and J lost 0 bases; unmatched junction nucleotides: 0. Germline values: CDR1 MNHEY, CDR2 SVGAGI. The CDR3: CASSYGTATNEKLFF. The CDR3 nucleotides read TGTGCCAGCAGTTACGGGACAGCAACTAATGAAAAACTGTTTTTT.

This clonotype was recorded many times. This chain connects TRBV6-2 or TRBV6-3 to TRBJ2-2; tentatively, D is TRBD2 (5 bases). V lost 5 bases, J lost 4 bases, and 14 bases lay in between. Germline V gene data show CDR1 as MNHEY and CDR2 as SVGEGT. This CDR3 is 15 amino acids long. For the CDR3, the DNA is TGTGCCAGCAGTCAGGACTGGCCCAGCACCGGGGAGCTGTTTTTT. Residues: CASSQDWPSTGELFF.

Many counts were recorded for this clonotype. J is TRBJ2-3 and V is TRBV6-5; D might be TRBD1 (6 bases). Trimming removed 4 bases from V and 7 bases from J, with 15 bases in between. Germline V gene lookup returns CDR1 MNHEY and CDR2 SVGAGI. The CDR3 runs to 14 residues. The CDR3 DNA is TGTGCCAGCAGTTCCAGGGGCCGCGGGTATACGCAGTATTTT. This translates into CASSSRGRGYTQYF.

This clonotype was counted many times. The chain couples TRBV10-3 to TRBJ2-3; no firm D call. V dropped 6 bases and J dropped 2 bases, with 3 bases sitting between them. The CDR3 loop spans 11 amino acids. The germline gives CDR1 ENHRY, CDR2 SYGVKD. The DNA for the CDR3 is TGTGCCATCAGCCTCACAGATACGCAGTATTTT. Translation gives CAISLTDTQYF.

This clonotype was observed many times. The V and J genes are TRBV4-1 and TRBJ2-1; D might be TRBD1 (5 bases). The length of the CDR3 is 16 residues. The germline V gene encodes CDR1 MGHRA and CDR2 YSYEKL. V was shortened by 0 bases and J by 0 bases, with 9 bases between the two germline ends. Here the CDR3 reads CASSQDPRASYNEQFF. CDR3 DNA sequence: TGCGCCAGCAGCCAAGACCCCAGGGCCTCCTACAATGAGCAGTTCTTC.

This clonotype was observed at least ten times. The chain carries TRBV12-3 or TRBV12-4 and TRBJ1-5, with D maybe TRBD1 (6 bases). V lost 5 bases and J lost 6, with 14 bases in between. The CDR3 extends over 14 amino acids. CDR3 protein: CASSRPGASQPQHF. The CDR3 DNA follows: TGTGCCAGCAGTAGGCCGGGGGCAAGTCAGCCCCAGCATTTT.

At least ten counts were recorded for this clonotype. The genes are TRBV12-3 or TRBV12-4 and TRBJ2-5, with D perhaps matching TRBD1 or TRBD2 (5 bases each). The CDR3 has 15 amino acids. Trimming took off 4 bases at V and 5 bases at J, with 17 bases between the two ends. The CDR3, as DNA: TGTGCCAGCAGTTCACGCCGGGACGCCCAGGAGACCCAGTACTTC. It is translated as CASSSRRDAQETQYF.

This clonotype showed up many times. The chain couples TRBV7-9 to TRBJ2-5, with 11 bases lining up with TRBD2. CDR3 size: 16 residues. Losses at the gene ends were 5 bases for V and 2 bases for J; bases not matched to a gene: 7. Germline V gives CDR1 SEHNR, CDR2 FQNEAQ (reference sequence). The CDR3 DNA is TGTGCCAGCAGCCTGCCGGGACTAGCGGCTCAAGAGACCCAGTACTTC. As protein: CASSLPGLAAQETQYF.

This clonotype was detected ten times or more. The J gene is TRBJ2-1, the V gene TRBV27; no firm D call. V lost 0 bases, J lost 5 bases, and 5 bases lay in between. In germline, CDR1 is MNHEY, CDR2 SMNVEV (reference sequence). The CDR3 totals 13 residues. The CDR3 reads CASSLSGDNEQFF. CDR3 bases: TGTGCCAGCAGTTTATCAGGAGACAATGAGCAGTTCTTC.

This clonotype was observed a few times. J is TRBJ1-6 and V is TRBV7-9; 8 nucleotides match TRBD1. The length of the CDR3 is 14 residues. The ends lost 10 bases at V and 7 bases at J; junction bases unmatched: 9. Germline V gene lookup returns CDR1 SEHNR and CDR2 FQNEAQ (reference sequence). CDR3 residues: CAIAAGGLNSPLHF. CDR3 coding DNA: TGTGCCATCGCGGCAGGGGGCTTGAATTCACCCCTCCACTTT. Full variable domain (remainder filled in from reference TRBV7-9 and TRBJ1-6): DTGVSQNPRHKITKRGQNVTFRCDPISEHNRLYWYRQTLGQGPEFLTYFQNEAQLEKSRLLSDRFSAERPKGSFSTLEIQRTEQGDSAMYLCAIAAGGLNSPLHFGNGTRLTVT.

Many counts were recorded for this clonotype. CDR3 in amino acids: CASSFQAGLGNTGELFF. The CDR3 nucleotides read TGTGCCAGCAGCTTTCAAGCGGGACTAGGGAACACCGGGGAGCTGTTTTTT. The J gene is TRBJ2-2, the V gene TRBV7-3; 8 bases are shared with TRBD2. This CDR3 is built from 17 residues. From germline, CDR1 is SGHTA and CDR2 FQGTGA. V trimming: 3 bases; J trimming: 1 base; junction bases outside the gene matches: 7.

This clonotype has a count of ten or more. The chain joins TRBV12-3 or TRBV12-4 to TRBJ1-5; no clear D gene. This CDR3 spans 14 amino acids. V lost 2 bases to trimming and J lost 2 bases, with 7 bases between them. The CDR3 is CASSLSDGNQPQHF. The DNA of the CDR3 is TGTGCCAGCAGTTTATCGGACGGCAATCAGCCCCAGCATTTT.